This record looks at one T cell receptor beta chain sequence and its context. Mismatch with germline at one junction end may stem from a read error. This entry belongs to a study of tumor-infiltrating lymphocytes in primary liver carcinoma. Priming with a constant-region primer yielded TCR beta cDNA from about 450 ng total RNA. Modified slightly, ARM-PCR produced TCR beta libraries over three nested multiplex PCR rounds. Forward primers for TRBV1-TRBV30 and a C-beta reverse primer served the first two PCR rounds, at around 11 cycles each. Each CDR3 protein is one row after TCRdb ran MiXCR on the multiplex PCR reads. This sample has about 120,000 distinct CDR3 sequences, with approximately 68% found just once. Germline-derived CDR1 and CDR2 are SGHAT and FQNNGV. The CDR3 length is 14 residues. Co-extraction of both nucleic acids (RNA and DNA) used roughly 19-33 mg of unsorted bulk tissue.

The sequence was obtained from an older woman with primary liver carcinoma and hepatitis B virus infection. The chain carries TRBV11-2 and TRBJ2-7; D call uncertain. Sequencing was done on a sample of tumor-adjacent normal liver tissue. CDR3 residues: CTSSLVGVDYEQYF. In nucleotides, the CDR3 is TGTACCAGCAGTTTAGTTGGGGTTGATTACGAGCAGTACTTC.